This T cell receptor (beta chain) was obtained from a study of neurological immune-mediated disorders. The cDNA was generated by 5'RACE with 10-nucleotide random UMIs. One entry per CDR3 protein, called by TCRdb with MiXCR from the 5' RACE reads. Here the sample spans some 66,000 distinct CDR3 sequences, more than 3.5% being singletons. V gave up 3 bases and J gave up 9 bases; unmatched junction bases: 9. Germline lookup yields CDR1 KGHSH and CDR2 LQKENI. The CDR3 is 15 amino acids. 2 million unsorted PBMCs were stored in RNAlater at -80 °C before RNA extraction. This receptor was identified in a man aged 45-65 years with multiple sclerosis. Source material: PBMCs. The chain employs TRBV18 and TRBJ2-3; 10 nucleotides line up with TRBD2. CDR3 region: CASSPRLAGPTTQYF. The CDR3 DNA is TGTGCCAGCTCACCCCGACTAGCGGGCCCGACCACGCAGTATTTT. The full variable domain, its missing parts supplied by reference TRBV18 and TRBJ2-3, is NAGVMQNPRHLVRRRGQEARLRCSPMKGHSHVYWYRQLPEEGLKFMVYLQKENIIDESGMPKERFSAEFPKEGPSILRIQQVVRGDSAAYFCASSPRLAGPTTQYFGPGTRLTVL.